This passage covers 15 T cell receptor beta chains from one sample sequenced in a study of T cell repertoires in cytomegalovirus infection. TCRdb re-called the reads with MiXCR, one entry per CDR3 protein. The data contain approximately 1,000,000 distinct CDR3 sequences, 25% to 40% of them singletons. These receptors lack a known antigen. The sample here was cultured CD8+ T cells from PBMCs, taken from culture after CMV antigen stimulation. These receptors were taken from a human donor in good health (CMV status not recorded). Some clones in this sample may be carry-over from other donors' samples.

This clonotype has just a few counts. CDR3 in DNA: TGTGCCAGCAGCTCGCGGACAGGGGGCGCAAAGGGCGGGGTCTACGAGCAGTACTTC. Its translation: CASSSRTGGAKGGVYEQYF. The gene calls are TRBV7-9 and TRBJ2-7; 11 bases match TRBD1. V lost 4 bases, J lost 3 bases, and 17 bases stayed unmatched. The CDR3 loop spans 19 amino acids. Germline lookup yields CDR1 SEHNR and CDR2 FQNEAQ (reference sequence).

This clonotype was observed a few times. The CDR3 loop reads CASNLGPGGETQYF. In nucleotides, the CDR3 is TGTGCCAGCAACCTGGGACCCGGGGGAGAGACCCAGTACTTC. The chain recombines TRBV28 with TRBJ2-5, with D tentatively TRBD2 (6 bases). The CDR3 runs to 14 residues. The germline gives CDR1 MDHEN, CDR2 SYDVKM. V lost 7 bases and J lost 4, with 16 bases in between. The variable domain in full, with the rest retrieved from reference TRBV28 and TRBJ2-5, is DVKVTQSSRYLVKRTGEKVFLECVQDMDHENMFWYRQDPGLGLRLIYFSYDVKMKEKGDIPEGYSVSREKKERFSLILESASTNQTSMYLCASNLGPGGETQYFGPGTRLLVL.

V usage is TRBV19 and J usage is TRBJ1-1, with TRBD1 matching over 8 bases. Germline-derived CDR1 and CDR2 are LNHDA and SQIVND (reference sequence). V was pared by 9 bases and J by 6 bases, with 18 bases of the junction left unmatched. This CDR3 has 16 amino acids. The CDR3 sequence is CASAGIEDRAWSEAFF. In DNA form, the CDR3 reads TGTGCCAGCGCCGGGATCGAGGACAGGGCTTGGTCTGAAGCTTTCTTT.

The chain uses TRBV4-2 and TRBJ2-1; D perhaps matches TRBD1 (5 bases). V lost 0 bases and J 6 bases, leaving 12 bases between the germline ends. Germline assignment: CDR1 LGHNA and CDR2 YNFKEQ. The CDR3 spans 15 residues. This chain's CDR3 is CASSQDRLGLNEQFF. CDR3 bases: TGTGCCAGCAGCCAAGATCGACTGGGGCTCAATGAGCAGTTCTTC.

This clonotype is a singleton in its sample. This chain uses TRBV27 with TRBJ1-5; the D gene is possibly TRBD1 (5 bases). Germline V lookup: CDR1 MNHEY, CDR2 SMNVEV (reference sequence). The CDR3 has 13 amino acids. Between the trimmed V and J ends, which lost 6 bases and 5 bases, there was a span of 11 bases. In nucleotides, the CDR3 is TGTGCCAGCAGCTACACCAGGGATCAGCCCCAGCATTTT. Translation gives CASSYTRDQPQHF.

The gene calls are TRBV15 and TRBJ2-7; TRBD1 agrees at 8 bases. There are 14 residues in the CDR3. V lost 3 bases to trimming and J lost 4 bases; unmatched junction nucleotides: 5. Germline V gene data show CDR1 as LNHNV and CDR2 as YYDKDF (reference sequence). In DNA form, the CDR3 reads TGTGCCACCAGCAGCCTACAGGGGGGATACGAGCAGTACGTC. Its translation: CATSSLQGGYEQYV.

Regarding this clonotype: A read error may produce the germline difference seen at one junction end. The chain links TRBV25-1 to TRBJ2-7; 9 bases line up with TRBD2. Germline CDR1 and CDR2: MGHDK and SYGVNS. CDR3 length: 15 amino acids. CDR3 DNA: TGTGCCAGCAGTGAGACCGGTAGCGGGGGAGACGAGCTGTACTTC. Amino acid sequence: CASSETGSGGDELYF.

This clonotype was recorded a few times. This chain uses TRBV10-3 with TRBJ2-4; D possibly matches TRBD1 or TRBD2 (5 bases each). Germline V CDR1 and CDR2: ENHRY, SYGVKD. V was cut by 3 bases and J by 1 base, with 19 bases left in between. The CDR3 is 18 amino acids. The CDR3 sequence is CAISESGTQDGAKNIQYF. In DNA form, the CDR3 reads TGTGCCATCAGTGAATCCGGGACCCAAGATGGGGCCAAAAACATTCAGTACTTC.

The chain uses TRBV5-6 and TRBJ2-1; 7 nucleotides match TRBD1. Germline values: CDR1 SGHDT, CDR2 YYEEEE. V trimming: 4 bases; J trimming: 15 bases; junction bases outside the gene matches: 10. The CDR3 runs to 12 residues. The CDR3 nucleotides read TGTGCCAGCAGCCCGGGACAGAAATTCGGGTTCTTC. Translation: CASSPGQKFGFF. The variable domain in full, completed from reference TRBV5-6 and TRBJ2-1, reads DAGVTQSPTHLIKTRGQQVTLRCSPKSGHDTVSWYQQALGQGPQFIFQYYEEEERQRGNFPDRFSGHQFPNYSSELNVNALLLGDSALYLCASSPGQKFGFFGPGTRLTVL.

This CDR3 reads CATSEGQGVSYNEQFF. CDR3 nucleotides: TGTGCCACCAGTGAAGGACAGGGGGTGTCGTACAATGAGCAGTTCTTC. The gene calls are TRBV24-1 and TRBJ2-1; 10 positions agree with TRBD1. The trim removed 4 bases at V and 4 bases at J, leaving 6 bases unmatched. The CDR3 sequence is 16 residues long. Germline V CDR1 and CDR2: KGHDR, SFDVKD.

In its sample, this clonotype was seen many times. The chain combines TRBV15 with TRBJ2-1, with a weak D call TRBD1 (6 bases). Germline CDR1 LNHNV, CDR2 YYDKDF (reference sequence). The CDR3 consists of 15 residues. V was clipped by 2 bases and J by 4 bases, with 12 bases between them. Written as DNA, the CDR3 is TGTGCCACCAGCAGATCCAGGGGACCATACAATGAGCAGTTCTTC. Residues: CATSRSRGPYNEQFF. Complete variable domain (other parts from reference TRBV15 and TRBJ2-1): DAMVIQNPRYQVTQFGKPVTLSCSQTLNHNVMYWYQQKSSQAPKLLFHYYDKDFNNEADTPDNFQSRRPNTSFCFLDIRSPGLGDTAMYLCATSRSRGPYNEQFFGPGTRLTVL.

The table lists this clonotype with a count of one. The chain employs TRBV6-5 and TRBJ2-1, with D uncertain. The V end was cut by 4 bases, the J end by 7 bases, with 11 bases between. This CDR3 comprises 13 residues. Germline values: CDR1 MNHEY, CDR2 SVGAGI. DNA of the CDR3: TGTGCCAGCAGTTCCGGGTTGAGAAATGAGCAGTTCTTC. As protein: CASSSGLRNEQFF.

This clonotype was observed a few times. This chain joins TRBV7-6 and TRBJ2-1; a weak D match, TRBD1 (6 bases). V lost 0 bases and J lost 8, with 11 bases in between. The CDR3 totals 14 residues. Germline lookup yields CDR1 SGHVS and CDR2 FNYEAQ. CDR3 amino acids: CASSLATGTDEQFF. In nucleotides, the CDR3 is TGTGCCAGCAGCTTAGCTACAGGGACCGATGAGCAGTTCTTC. The complete variable domain, with remaining parts taken from reference TRBV7-6 and TRBJ2-1, reads GAGVSQSPRYKVTKRGQDVALRCDPISGHVSLYWYRQALGQGPEFLTYFNYEAQQDKSGLPNDRFSAERPEGSISTLTIQRTEQRDSAMYRCASSLATGTDEQFFGPGTRLTVL.

As for this clonotype: The junction departs from the called germline gene at one end, perhaps through a read error. J is TRBJ2-6 and V is TRBV9, with D perhaps TRBD1 (5 bases). Germline values: CDR1 SGDLS, CDR2 YYNGEE. This CDR3 has 16 residues. CDR3 amino acids: CASSVARDYGANVMTF. In DNA form, the CDR3 reads TGTGCCAGCAGCGTAGCAAGGGATTATGGGGCCAACGTCATGACTTTC. Together with reference TRBV9 and TRBJ2-6, the CDR3 gives the full variable domain: DSGVTQTPKHLITATGQRVTLRCSPRSGDLSVYWYQQSLDQGLQFLIQYYNGEERAKGNILERFSAQQFPDLHSELNLSSLELGDSALYFCASSVARDYGANVMTFGAGSRLTVL.

The V call is TRBV2, the J call TRBJ1-1, with D tentatively TRBD1 (5 bases). The CDR3 covers 15 residues. CDR1 and CDR2 from the germline V gene are SNHLY and FYNNEI. Trimming removed 4 bases at V and 0 bases at J, with 12 bases between. The CDR3 DNA reads TGTGCCAGCAGTGCTAACCGGGGGGTGAACACTGAAGCTTTCTTT. It yields the protein CASSANRGVNTEAFF. The whole variable domain, remainder taken from reference TRBV2 and TRBJ1-1, is EPEVTQTPSHQVTQMGQEVILRCVPISNHLYFYWYRQILGQKVEFLVSFYNNEISEKSEIFDDQFSVERPDGSNFTLKIRSTKLEDSAMYFCASSANRGVNTEAFFGQGTRLTVV.